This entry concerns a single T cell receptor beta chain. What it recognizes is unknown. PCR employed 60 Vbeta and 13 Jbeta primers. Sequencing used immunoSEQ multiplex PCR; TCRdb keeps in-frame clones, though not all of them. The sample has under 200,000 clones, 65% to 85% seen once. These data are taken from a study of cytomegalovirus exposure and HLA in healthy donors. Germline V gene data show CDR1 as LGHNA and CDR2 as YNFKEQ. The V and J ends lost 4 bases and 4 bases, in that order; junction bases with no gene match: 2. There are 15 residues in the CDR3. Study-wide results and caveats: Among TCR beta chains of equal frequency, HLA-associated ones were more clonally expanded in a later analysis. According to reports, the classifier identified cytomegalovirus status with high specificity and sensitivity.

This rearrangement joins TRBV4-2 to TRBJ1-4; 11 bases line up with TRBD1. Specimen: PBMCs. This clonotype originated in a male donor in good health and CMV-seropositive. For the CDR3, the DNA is TGTGCCAGCAGCCGGACAGGGGGCGGTAATGAAAAACTGTTTTTT. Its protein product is CASSRTGGGNEKLFF.